This is a list of T cell receptor beta chains from one sample in a study of blood T cell repertoires in COVID-19. Produced via immunoSEQ multiplex PCR; TCRdb's table is partial and in-frame only. The sample contains 250,000 to 350,000 clones, about 90% of which appear only once. The specimen sequenced was peripheral blood. Source of these receptors: a woman under 40 with COVID-19, enrolled during active disease. CDR3s include the opening cysteine and the closing phenylalanine or tryptophan. D genes are given only for firm matches. Part of the rows lack a size; the others show once, few, many or a class for expanded clones.

V	D	J	size	DNA	CDR3
TRBV5-3	-	TRBJ1-5	-	TGTGCCAGAAGCCCCGTTGGACAGACCAATCAGCCCCAGCATTTT	CARSPVGQTNQPQHF
TRBV10-3	-	TRBJ2-1	-	TGTGCCATCAGTGCGCCGACAGACAATGAGCAGTTCTTC	CAISAPTDNEQFF
TRBV29-1	-	TRBJ2-1	-	TGCAGCGTTGAGGCCGTATACAATGAGCAGTTCTTC	CSVEAVYNEQFF
TRBV7-2	TRBD2	TRBJ2-5	-	TGTGCCAGCAGCTCTCGTAAGCGGGAGGGGGAGACCCAGTACTTC	CASSSRKREGETQYF
TRBV7-3	-	TRBJ1-2	-	TGTGCCAGCAGCTTAACGCGGAGTGGCAGGGTAGGCTATGGCTACACCTTC	CASSLTRSGRVGYGYTF
TRBV15	-	TRBJ2-6	-	TGTGCCACCAGCAGAGATAATTCTGGGGCCAACGTCCTGACTTTC	CATSRDNSGANVLTF
TRBV28	TRBD1	TRBJ2-7	-	TGTGCCGGCAGTGGGTTCACGGACAGGATAGTCTACGAGCAGTACTTC	CAGSGFTDRIVYEQYF
TRBV6-5	TRBD1	TRBJ1-4	few	TGTGCCACCGGGGGACAGAATGATGAAAAACTGTTTTTT	CATGGQNDEKLFF
TRBV13	-	TRBJ1-1	-	TGTGCCAGCAGCTTAGTGAACAGGGTGAACACTGAAGCTTTCTTT	CASSLVNRVNTEAFF
TRBV6-5	TRBD1	TRBJ2-7	-	TGTGCCAGCAGTTACTCGGGGGACAGCGCCTACGAGCAGTACTTC	CASSYSGDSAYEQYF
TRBV12-3/TRBV12-4	-	TRBJ1-1	-	TGTGCCAGCAGTTTAGGGGCCGGCACTGAAGCTTTCTTT	CASSLGAGTEAFF
TRBV4-2	-	TRBJ2-3	-	TGTGCCAGCAGCCCGGGACTTAGCACAGATACGCAGTATTTT	CASSPGLSTDTQYF
TRBV30	-	TRBJ1-2	few	TGTGCCTTGCGGACAGACTATGGCTACACCTTC	CALRTDYGYTF
TRBV6-2/TRBV6-3	TRBD1	TRBJ2-3	-	TGTGCCAGCAGTAGAAGGACAGGGGGCTCAGATACGCAGTATTTT	CASSRRTGGSDTQYF
TRBV28	TRBD2	TRBJ2-3	-	TGTGCCAGCAGCCTGATAGCGGGAGGGCCAGATACGCAGTATTTT	CASSLIAGGPDTQYF
TRBV11-3	-	TRBJ2-7	-	TGTGCCAGCAGCAAGGGGTCAGTCGCCGGGGAGCAGTACTTC	CASSKGSVAGEQYF
TRBV19	TRBD2	TRBJ2-1	-	TGTGCCAGTAGTAAAACCGGGACAGGGTATCGACTAGCGGGATACAATGAGCAGTTCTTC	CASSKTGTGYRLAGYNEQFF
TRBV4-1	-	TRBJ1-5	-	TGCGCCAGCAGCGCTCTTGGGACAAGTAGCAATCAGCCCCAGCATTTT	CASSALGTSSNQPQHF
TRBV29-1	TRBD1	TRBJ1-2	-	TGCAGCGTTGACTTGGACAGGCCCTTTGCCTATGGCTACACCTTC	CSVDLDRPFAYGYTF
TRBV19	TRBD1	TRBJ1-2	-	TGTGCCAGTACCGCGCTGTGGACAGGAGGCTCTGGCTACACCTTC	CASTALWTGGSGYTF
TRBV30	-	TRBJ1-6	-	TGTGCCTGGAGTGTACCCCCAGGGGCCTATAATTCACCCCTCCACTTT	CAWSVPPGAYNSPLHF
TRBV27	-	TRBJ1-5	-	TGTGCCAGCAGTTTTTCGGTAGGGAGGCAGCCCCAGCATTTT	CASSFSVGRQPQHF
TRBV14	TRBD2	TRBJ2-1	-	TGTGCCAGCAGAGGGACTAGAGAGCAGTTCTTC	CASRGTREQFF
TRBV9	TRBD2	TRBJ2-1	-	TGTGCCAGCGGGCCTGTTAGCGGGAGAGGTGAGCAGTTCTTC	CASGPVSGRGEQFF
TRBV28	TRBD1	TRBJ2-5	-	TGTGCCAGCAGTCACCGACAGGGGGGCGAGACCCAGTACTTC	CASSHRQGGETQYF
TRBV7-2	TRBD2	TRBJ2-3	-	TGTGCCAGCAGCCCGGTTCCGGCTAGCGGGAGCGGTACGCAGTATTTT	CASSPVPASGSGTQYF
TRBV7-9	TRBD2	TRBJ2-7	few	TGTGCCAGCAGCTCACTAGCGGGACCGTACGAGCAGTACTTC	CASSSLAGPYEQYF
TRBV3-1/TRBV3-2	TRBD1	TRBJ1-2	-	TGTGCCAGCAGCCCACAGGGGTTTGGCTACACCTTC	CASSPQGFGYTF
TRBV28	TRBD1	TRBJ1-1	-	TGTGCCAGCAGTCTATCCCCGACAGGGCCTGAAGCTTTCTTT	CASSLSPTGPEAFF